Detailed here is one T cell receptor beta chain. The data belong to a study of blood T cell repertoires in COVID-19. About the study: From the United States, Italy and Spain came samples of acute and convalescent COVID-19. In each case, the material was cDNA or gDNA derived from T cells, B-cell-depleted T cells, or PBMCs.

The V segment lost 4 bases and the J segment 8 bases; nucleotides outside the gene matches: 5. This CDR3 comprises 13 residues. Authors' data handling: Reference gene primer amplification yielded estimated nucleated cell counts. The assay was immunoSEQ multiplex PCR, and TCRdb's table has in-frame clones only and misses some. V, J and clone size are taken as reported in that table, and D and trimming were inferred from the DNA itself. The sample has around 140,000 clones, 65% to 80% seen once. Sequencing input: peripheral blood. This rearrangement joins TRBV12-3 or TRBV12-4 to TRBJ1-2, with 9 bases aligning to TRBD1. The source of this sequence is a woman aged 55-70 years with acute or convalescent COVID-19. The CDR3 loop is CASSWDRAGGYTF. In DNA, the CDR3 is TGTGCCAGCAGTTGGGACAGGGCTGGGGGCTACACCTTC.